This TCR beta chain emerged from a study of blood T cell repertoires in COVID-19. This CDR3 comprises 13 residues. Germline CDR1 KGHSH, CDR2 LQKENI. V was clipped by 6 bases and J by 7 bases, with 12 bases between them. In the original processing: Reference gene primer amplification yielded estimated nucleated cell counts. Clones were sequenced by immunoSEQ multiplex PCR, and TCRdb holds only the in-frame ones, with some missing. V and J calls plus clone size are reproduced from that table; the DNA served to infer D and trimming. Here the sample spans 50,000 to 65,000 clones, around 83% being singletons.

Material: peripheral blood. The chain recombines TRBV18 with TRBJ1-4; D call uncertain. The sequence came from a human donor in a cohort sampled during active COVID-19. CDR3 sequence reads: CASSPPTREKLFF. The DNA of the CDR3 is TGTGCCAGCTCCCCCCCAACGCGTGAAAAACTGTTTTTT.